This T cell receptor beta chain appears in the sequencing data of a study of technical replicates of blood from a handful of donors. Measured with immunoSEQ multiplex PCR; TCRdb has only the in-frame clones, and not every one. Of 91,000 or so clones in the sample, 95% were seen once. The CDR3 consists of 16 residues. Trimming took off 0 bases at V and 2 bases at J, with 12 bases between the two ends. The V gene's germline CDR1 is SEHNR and CDR2 FQNEAQ (reference sequence). The sample taken for sequencing was T cells isolated from PBMCs. The sequence was obtained from a human donor in good health. This chain uses TRBV7-9 with TRBJ2-3; D possibly corresponds to TRBD1 (5 bases). DNA for the CDR3: TGTGCCAGCAGCTTAGCCCAGGTCAGGGCCACAGATACGCAGTATTTT. The encoded protein is CASSLAQVRATDTQYF.